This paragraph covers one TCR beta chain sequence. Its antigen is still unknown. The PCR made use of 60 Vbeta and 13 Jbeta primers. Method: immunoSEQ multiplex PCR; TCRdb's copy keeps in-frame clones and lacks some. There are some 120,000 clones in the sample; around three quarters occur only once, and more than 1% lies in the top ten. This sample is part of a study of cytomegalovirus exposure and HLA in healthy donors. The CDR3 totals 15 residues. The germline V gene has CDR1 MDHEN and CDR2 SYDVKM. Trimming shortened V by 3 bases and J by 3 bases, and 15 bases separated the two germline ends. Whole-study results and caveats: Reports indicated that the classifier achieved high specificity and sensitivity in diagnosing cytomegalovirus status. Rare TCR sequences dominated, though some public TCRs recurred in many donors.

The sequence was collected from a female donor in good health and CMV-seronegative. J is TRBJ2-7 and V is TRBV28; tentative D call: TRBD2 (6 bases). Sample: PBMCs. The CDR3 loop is CASSFFGGKVYEQYF. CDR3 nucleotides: TGTGCCAGCAGTTTCTTCGGCGGGAAAGTCTACGAGCAGTACTTC.